This TCR beta chain appears in the sequencing data of a study of spatial heterogeneity in lung cancer. Via MiXCR, TCRdb re-called the 5' RACE reads, giving one row per CDR3 protein. The sample holds about 7,900 distinct CDR3 sequences, roughly 4.8% seen once. The CDR3 runs 17 residues. Trimming shortened V by 0 bases and J by 3 bases, and 17 bases separated the two germline ends. The V gene's germline CDR1 is SGHTA and CDR2 FQGNSA. In its sample, this clonotype is medium-sized. Being off target in a library aimed at alpha chains, this beta chain has a size of little meaning. Sample time point: sample taken at primary tumor resection. Unsorted tumor, nontumor lung tissue or cryopreserved PBMC supplied the whole RNA. Samples came from some 73 TRACERx patients with untreated early-stage lung cancer.

This sequence was found in a male donor with early-stage non-small cell lung cancer. The rearrangement joins TRBV7-2 to TRBJ1-2; D might be TRBD1 (6 bases). Sequenced here: PBMCs, sampled at surgery. The CDR3 sequence is CASSLASTGALYYGYTF. The CDR3 DNA reads as TGTGCCAGCAGCTTAGCATCGACAGGAGCCCTATACTATGGCTACACCTTC.